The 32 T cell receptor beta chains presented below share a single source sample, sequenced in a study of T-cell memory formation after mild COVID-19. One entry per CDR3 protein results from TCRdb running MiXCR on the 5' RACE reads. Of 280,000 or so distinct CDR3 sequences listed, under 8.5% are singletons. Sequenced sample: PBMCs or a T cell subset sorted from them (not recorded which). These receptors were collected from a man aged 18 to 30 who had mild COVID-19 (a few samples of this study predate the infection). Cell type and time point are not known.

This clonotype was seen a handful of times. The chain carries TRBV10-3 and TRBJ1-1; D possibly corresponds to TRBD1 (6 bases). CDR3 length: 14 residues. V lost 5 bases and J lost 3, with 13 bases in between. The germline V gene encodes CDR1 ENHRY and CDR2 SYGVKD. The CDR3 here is CAISPQGRDTEAFF. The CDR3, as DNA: TGTGCCATCAGTCCACAGGGTAGGGACACTGAAGCTTTCTTT.

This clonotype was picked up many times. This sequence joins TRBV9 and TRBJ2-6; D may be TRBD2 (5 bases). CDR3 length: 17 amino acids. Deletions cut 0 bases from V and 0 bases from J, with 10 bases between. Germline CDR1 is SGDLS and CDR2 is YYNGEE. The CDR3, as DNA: TGTGCCAGCAGCGTAGTCCCGGGGTACTCTGGGGCCAACGTCCTGACTTTC. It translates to CASSVVPGYSGANVLTF.

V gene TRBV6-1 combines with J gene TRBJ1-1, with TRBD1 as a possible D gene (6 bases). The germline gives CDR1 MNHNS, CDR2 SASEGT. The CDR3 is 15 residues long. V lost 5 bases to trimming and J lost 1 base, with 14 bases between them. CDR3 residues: CASSPLQGGNTEAFF. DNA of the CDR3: TGTGCCAGCAGTCCTTTACAGGGAGGGAACACTGAAGCTTTCTTT.

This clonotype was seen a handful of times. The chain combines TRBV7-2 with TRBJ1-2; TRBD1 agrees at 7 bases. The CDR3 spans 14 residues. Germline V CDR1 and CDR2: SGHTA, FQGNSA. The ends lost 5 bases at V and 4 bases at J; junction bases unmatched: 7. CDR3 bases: TGTGCCAGCAGCCCGATCCGGGACAGCTATGGCTACACCTTC. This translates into CASSPIRDSYGYTF.

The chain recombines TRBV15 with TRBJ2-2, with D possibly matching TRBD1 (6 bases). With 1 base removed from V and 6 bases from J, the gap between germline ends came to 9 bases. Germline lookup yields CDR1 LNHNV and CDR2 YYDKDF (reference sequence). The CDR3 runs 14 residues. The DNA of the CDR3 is TGTGCCACCAGCAGAGGGGGGCGATCCGGGGAGCTGTTTTTT. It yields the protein CATSRGGRSGELFF.

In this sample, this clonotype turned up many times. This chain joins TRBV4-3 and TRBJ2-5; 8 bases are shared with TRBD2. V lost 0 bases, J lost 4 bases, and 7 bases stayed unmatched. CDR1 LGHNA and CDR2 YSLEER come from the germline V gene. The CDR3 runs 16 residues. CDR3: CASSQDPMAGGETQYF. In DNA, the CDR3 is TGCGCCAGCAGCCAAGATCCAATGGCGGGGGGAGAGACCCAGTACTTC.

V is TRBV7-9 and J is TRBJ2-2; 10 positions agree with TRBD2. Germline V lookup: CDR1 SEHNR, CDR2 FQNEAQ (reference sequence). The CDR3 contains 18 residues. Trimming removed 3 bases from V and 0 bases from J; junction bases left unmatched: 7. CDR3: CASSFSLAGASNTGELFF. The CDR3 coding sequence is TGTGCCAGCAGCTTTTCTCTAGCGGGGGCGTCGAACACCGGGGAGCTGTTTTTT.

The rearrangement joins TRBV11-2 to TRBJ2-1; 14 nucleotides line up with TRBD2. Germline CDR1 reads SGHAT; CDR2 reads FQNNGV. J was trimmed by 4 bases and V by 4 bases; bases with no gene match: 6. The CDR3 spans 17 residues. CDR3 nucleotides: TGTGCCAGCAGCTCAAGGACTAGCGGGGGGCAGTACAATGAGCAGTTCTTC. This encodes CASSSRTSGGQYNEQFF.

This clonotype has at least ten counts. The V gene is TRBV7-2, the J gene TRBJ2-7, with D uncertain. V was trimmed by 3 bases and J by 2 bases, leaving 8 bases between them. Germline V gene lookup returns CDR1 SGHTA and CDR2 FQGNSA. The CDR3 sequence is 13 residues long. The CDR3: CASSFTTAYEQYV. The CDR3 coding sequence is TGTGCCAGCAGCTTCACCACAGCCTACGAGCAGTACGTC.

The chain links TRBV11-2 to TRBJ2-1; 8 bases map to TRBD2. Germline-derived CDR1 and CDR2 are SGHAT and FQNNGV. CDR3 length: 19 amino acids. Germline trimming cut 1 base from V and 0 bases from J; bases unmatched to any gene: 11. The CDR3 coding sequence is TGTGCCAGCAGCTTAGCCCGCAGCGGGGGAGAAAGCTCCTACAATGAGCAGTTCTTC. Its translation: CASSLARSGGESSYNEQFF.

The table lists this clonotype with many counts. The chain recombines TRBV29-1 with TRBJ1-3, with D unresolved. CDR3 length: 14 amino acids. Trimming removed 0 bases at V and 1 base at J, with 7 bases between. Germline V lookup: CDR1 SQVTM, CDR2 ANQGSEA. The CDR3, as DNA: TGCAGCGTTGAAGAGTCGGGTTCTGGAAACACCATATATTTT. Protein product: CSVEESGSGNTIYF.

The CDR3 DNA follows: TGCAGTGCTAGTCACGTAGATAATTCACCCCTCCACTTT. Translated: CSASHVDNSPLHF. V gene TRBV20-1 combines with J gene TRBJ1-6, with D uncertain. CDR1 and CDR2 (germline): DFQATT, SNEGSKA (reference sequence). This CDR3 region has 13 residues. The germline V and J ends were trimmed by 3 bases and 5 bases, with 8 bases remaining between them.

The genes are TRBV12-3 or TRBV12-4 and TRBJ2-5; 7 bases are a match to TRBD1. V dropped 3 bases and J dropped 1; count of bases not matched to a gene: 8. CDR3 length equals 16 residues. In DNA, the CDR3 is TGTGCCAGCAGTTTGGCCATCACAGGGGCCCAAGAGACCCAGTACTTC. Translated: CASSLAITGAQETQYF.

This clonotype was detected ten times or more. The CDR3 region has the DNA TGTGCCAGCAGCTCTCGGGGGGGCTCGACAGATACGCAGTATTTT. It translates to CASSSRGGSTDTQYF. The V and J genes are TRBV5-6 and TRBJ2-3; TRBD2 aligns across 8 bases. The CDR3 runs to 15 residues. V was clipped by 3 bases and J by 3 bases; unmatched bases: 6. Germline loops: CDR1 SGHDT, CDR2 YYEEEE.

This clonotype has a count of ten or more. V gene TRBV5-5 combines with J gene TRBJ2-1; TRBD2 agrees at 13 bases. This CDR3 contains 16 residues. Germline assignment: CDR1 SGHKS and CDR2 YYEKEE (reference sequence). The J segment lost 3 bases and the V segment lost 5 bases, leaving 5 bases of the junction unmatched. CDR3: CASSWTSGGYYNEQFF. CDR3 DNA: TGTGCCAGCAGTTGGACTAGCGGGGGATACTACAATGAGCAGTTCTTC.

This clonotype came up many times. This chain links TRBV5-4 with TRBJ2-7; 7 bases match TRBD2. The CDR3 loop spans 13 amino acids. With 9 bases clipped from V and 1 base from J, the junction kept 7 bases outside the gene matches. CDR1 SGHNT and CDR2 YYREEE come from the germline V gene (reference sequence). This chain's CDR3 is CATSTGGSYEQYV. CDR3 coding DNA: TGTGCCACCTCGACGGGGGGATCCTACGAGCAGTACGTC.

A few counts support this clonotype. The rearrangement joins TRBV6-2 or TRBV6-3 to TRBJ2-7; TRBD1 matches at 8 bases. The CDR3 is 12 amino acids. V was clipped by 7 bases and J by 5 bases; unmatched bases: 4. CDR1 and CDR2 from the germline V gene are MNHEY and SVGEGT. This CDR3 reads CASTMGQDEQYF. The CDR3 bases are TGTGCCAGCACCATGGGACAGGACGAGCAGTACTTC.

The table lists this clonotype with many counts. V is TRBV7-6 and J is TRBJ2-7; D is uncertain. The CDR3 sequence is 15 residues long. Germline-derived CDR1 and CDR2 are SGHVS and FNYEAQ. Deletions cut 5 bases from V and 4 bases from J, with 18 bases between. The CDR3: CASSQDQHPVYEQYF. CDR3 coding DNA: TGTGCCAGCAGCCAGGACCAACACCCGGTTTACGAGCAGTACTTC.

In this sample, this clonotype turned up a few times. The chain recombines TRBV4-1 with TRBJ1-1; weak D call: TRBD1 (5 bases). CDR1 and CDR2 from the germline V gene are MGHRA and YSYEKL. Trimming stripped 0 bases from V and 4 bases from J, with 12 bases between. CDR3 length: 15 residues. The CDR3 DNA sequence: TGCGCCAGCAGCCAAGATGGGCACGGGGGCACTGAAGCTTTCTTT. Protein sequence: CASSQDGHGGTEAFF.

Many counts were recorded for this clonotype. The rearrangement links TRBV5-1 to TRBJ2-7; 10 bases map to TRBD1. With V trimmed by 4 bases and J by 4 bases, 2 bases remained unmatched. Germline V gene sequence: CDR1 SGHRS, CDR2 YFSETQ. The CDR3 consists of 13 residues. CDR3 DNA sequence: TGCGCCAGCAGCCAGGACAGGGGGTACGAGCAGTACGTC. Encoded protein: CASSQDRGYEQYV.

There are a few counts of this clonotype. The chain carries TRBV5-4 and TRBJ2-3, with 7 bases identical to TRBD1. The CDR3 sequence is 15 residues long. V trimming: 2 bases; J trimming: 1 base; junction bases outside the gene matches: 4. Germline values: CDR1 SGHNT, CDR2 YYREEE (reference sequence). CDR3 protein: CASSFRGGRTDTQYF. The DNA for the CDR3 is TGTGCCAGCAGCTTTAGAGGGGGCCGCACAGATACGCAGTATTTT.

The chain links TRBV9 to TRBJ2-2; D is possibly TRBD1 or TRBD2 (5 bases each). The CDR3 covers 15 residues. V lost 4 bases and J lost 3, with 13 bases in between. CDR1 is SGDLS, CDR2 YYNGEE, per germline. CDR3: CASSQTGLDTGELFF. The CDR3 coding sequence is TGTGCCAGCAGCCAGACGGGGCTGGACACCGGGGAGCTGTTTTTT.

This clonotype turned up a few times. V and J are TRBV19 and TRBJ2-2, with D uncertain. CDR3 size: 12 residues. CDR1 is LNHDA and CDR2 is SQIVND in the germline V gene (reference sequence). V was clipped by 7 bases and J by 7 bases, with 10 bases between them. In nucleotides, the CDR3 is TGTGCCAGTACGGCTGGATTCGGGGAGCTGTTTTTT. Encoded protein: CASTAGFGELFF.

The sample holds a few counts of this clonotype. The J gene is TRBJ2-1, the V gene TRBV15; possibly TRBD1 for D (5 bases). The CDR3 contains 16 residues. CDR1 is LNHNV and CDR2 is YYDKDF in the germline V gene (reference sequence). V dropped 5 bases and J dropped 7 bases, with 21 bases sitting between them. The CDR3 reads CATSRDRNRELNEQFF. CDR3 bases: TGTGCCACCAGCCGCGACAGAAATAGAGAGTTGAATGAGCAGTTCTTC.

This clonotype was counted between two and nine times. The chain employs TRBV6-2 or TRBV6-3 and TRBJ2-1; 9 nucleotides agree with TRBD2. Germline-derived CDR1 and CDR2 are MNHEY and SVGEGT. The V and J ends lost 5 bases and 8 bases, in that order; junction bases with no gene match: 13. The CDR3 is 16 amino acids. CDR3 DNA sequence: TGTGCCAGCAGTACCCTTAGGGTAGCGGGGGACGATGAGCAGTTCTTC. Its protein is CASSTLRVAGDDEQFF.

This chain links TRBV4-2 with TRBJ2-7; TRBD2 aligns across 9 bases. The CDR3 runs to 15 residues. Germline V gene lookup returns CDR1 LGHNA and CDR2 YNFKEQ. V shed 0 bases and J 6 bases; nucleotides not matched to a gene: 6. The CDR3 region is CASSQEGLAGSEQYF. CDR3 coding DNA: TGTGCCAGCAGCCAAGAGGGGCTAGCGGGGTCCGAGCAGTACTTC.

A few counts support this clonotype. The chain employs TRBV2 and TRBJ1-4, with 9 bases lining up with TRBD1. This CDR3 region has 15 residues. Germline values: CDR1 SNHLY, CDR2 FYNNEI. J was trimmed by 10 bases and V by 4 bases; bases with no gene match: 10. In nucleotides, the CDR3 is TGTGCCAGCAGTGTCGGGGGACAGGGCTCGGGAAAACTGTTTTTT. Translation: CASSVGGQGSGKLFF.

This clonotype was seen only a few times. This chain's CDR3 is CASSQGGLEAETQYF. The CDR3 DNA reads TGTGCCAGCAGCCAAGGTGGGTTGGAGGCAGAGACCCAGTACTTC. V is TRBV4-2 and J is TRBJ2-5; a weak D match, TRBD2 (5 bases). The CDR3 has 15 amino acids. Per germline, CDR1 LGHNA and CDR2 YNFKEQ. V gave up 1 base and J gave up 4 bases, with 13 bases separating them.

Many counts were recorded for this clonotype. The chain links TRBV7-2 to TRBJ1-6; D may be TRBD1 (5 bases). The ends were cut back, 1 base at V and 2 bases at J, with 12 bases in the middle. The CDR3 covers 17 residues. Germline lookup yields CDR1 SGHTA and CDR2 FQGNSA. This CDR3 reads CASSLVGGSTYNSPLHF. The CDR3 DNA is TGTGCCAGCAGCTTAGTTGGGGGGTCCACCTATAATTCACCCCTCCACTTT. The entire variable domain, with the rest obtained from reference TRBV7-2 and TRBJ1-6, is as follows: GAGVSQSPSNKVTEKGKDVELRCDPISGHTALYWYRQSLGQGLEFLIYFQGNSAPDKSGLPSDRFSAERTGGSVSTLTIQRTQQEDSAVYLCASSLVGGSTYNSPLHFGNGTRLTVT.

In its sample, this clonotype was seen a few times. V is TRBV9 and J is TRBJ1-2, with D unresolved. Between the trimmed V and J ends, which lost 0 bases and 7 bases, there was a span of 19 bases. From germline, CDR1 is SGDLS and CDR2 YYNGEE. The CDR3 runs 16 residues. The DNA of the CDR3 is TGTGCCAGCAGCGTAGTTCTGGGTGGAAGGTCGGGTGGCTACACCTTC. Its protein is CASSVVLGGRSGGYTF.

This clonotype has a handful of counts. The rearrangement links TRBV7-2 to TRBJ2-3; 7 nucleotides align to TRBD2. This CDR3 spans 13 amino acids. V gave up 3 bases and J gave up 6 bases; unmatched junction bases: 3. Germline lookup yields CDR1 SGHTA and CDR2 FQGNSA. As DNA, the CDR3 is TGTGCCAGCAGCTTCGGGACTAAGGATACGCAGTATTTT. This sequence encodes CASSFGTKDTQYF. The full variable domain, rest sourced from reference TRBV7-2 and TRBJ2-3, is GAGVSQSPSNKVTEKGKDVELRCDPISGHTALYWYRQSLGQGLEFLIYFQGNSAPDKSGLPSDRFSAERTGGSVSTLTIQRTQQEDSAVYLCASSFGTKDTQYFGPGTRLTVL.

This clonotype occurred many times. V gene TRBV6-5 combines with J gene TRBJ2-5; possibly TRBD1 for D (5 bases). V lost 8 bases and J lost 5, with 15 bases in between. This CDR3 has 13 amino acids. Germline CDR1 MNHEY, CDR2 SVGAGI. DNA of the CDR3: TGTGCCAGCGGCAACAGGTTCAAGGAGACCCAGTACTTC. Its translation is CASGNRFKETQYF.